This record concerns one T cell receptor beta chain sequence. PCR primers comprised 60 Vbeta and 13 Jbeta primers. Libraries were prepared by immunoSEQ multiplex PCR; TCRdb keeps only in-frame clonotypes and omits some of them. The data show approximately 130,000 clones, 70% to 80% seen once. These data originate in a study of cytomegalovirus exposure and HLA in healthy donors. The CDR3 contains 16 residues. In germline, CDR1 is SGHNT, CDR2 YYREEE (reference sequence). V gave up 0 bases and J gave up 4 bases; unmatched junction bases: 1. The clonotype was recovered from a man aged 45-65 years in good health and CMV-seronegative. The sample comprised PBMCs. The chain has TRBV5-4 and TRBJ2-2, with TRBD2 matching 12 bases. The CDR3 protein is CASSLASGRATGELFF. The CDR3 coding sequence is TGTGCCAGCAGCTTGGCTAGCGGGAGGGCCACCGGGGAGCTGTTTTTT.